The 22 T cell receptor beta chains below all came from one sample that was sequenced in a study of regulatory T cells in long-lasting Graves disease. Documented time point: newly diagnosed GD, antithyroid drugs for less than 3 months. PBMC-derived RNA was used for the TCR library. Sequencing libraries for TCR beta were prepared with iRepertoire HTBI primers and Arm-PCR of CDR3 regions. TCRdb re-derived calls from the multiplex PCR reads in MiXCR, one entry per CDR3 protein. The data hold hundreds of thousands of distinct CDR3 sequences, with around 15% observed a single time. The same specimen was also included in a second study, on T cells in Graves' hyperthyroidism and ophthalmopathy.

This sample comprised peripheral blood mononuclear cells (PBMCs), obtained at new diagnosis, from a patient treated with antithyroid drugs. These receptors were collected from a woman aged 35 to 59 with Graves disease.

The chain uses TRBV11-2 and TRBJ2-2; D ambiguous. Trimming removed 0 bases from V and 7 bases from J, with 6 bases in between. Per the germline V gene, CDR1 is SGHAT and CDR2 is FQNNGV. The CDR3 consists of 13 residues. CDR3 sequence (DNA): TGTGCCAGCAGCTTAGACCGACACGGGGAGCTGTTTTTT. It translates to CASSLDRHGELFF. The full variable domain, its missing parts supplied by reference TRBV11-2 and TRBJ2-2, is EAGVAQSPRYKIIEKRQSVAFWCNPISGHATLYWYQQILGQGPKLLIQFQNNGVVDDSQLPKDRFSAERLKGVDSTLKIQPAKLEDSAVYLCASSLDRHGELFFGEGSRLTVL.

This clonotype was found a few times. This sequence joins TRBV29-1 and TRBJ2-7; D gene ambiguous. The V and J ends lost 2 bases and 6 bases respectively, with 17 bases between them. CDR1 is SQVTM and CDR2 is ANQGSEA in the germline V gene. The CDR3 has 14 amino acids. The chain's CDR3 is CSVEIGTPMSEQYF. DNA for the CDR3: TGCAGCGTTGAAATTGGCACACCGATGTCCGAGCAGTACTTC.

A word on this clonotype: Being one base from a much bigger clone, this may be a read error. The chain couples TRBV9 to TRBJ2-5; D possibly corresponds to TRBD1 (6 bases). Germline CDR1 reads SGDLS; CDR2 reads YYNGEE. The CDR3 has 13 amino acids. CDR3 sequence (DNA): TGTGCCAGCAACGTAGAGGGGGAAGAGACCCAGTACTTC. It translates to CASNVEGEETQYF.

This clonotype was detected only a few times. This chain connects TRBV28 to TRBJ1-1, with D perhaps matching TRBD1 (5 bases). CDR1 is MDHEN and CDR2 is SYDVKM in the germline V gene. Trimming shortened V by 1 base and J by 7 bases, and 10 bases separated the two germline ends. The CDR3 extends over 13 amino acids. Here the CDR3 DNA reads TGTGCCAGCAGTTTATCAGGGTCTAATGAAGCTTTCTTT. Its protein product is CASSLSGSNEAFF.

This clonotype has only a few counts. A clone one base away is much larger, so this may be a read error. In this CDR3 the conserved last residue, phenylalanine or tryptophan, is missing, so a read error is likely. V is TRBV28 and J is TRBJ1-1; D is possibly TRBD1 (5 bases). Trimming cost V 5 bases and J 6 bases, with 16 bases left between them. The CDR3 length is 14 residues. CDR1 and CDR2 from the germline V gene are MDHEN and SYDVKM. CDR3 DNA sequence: TGTGCCAGCAGTACACTCGGGACCGCGGCTGAAGCTTTCTCT. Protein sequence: CASSTLGTAAEAFS.

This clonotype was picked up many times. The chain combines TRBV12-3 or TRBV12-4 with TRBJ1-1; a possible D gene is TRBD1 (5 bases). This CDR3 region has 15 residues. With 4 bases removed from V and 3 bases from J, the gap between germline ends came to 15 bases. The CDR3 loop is CASSYGSGAYTEAFF. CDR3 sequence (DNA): TGTGCCAGCAGTTATGGGTCCGGGGCGTACACTGAAGCTTTCTTT.

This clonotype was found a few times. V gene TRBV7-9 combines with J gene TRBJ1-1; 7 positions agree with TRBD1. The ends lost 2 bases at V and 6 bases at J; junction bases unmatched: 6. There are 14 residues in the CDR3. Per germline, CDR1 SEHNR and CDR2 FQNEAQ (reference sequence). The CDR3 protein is CASSLQGEDPEAFF. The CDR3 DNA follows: TGTGCCAGCAGCTTACAGGGGGAAGATCCTGAAGCTTTCTTT.

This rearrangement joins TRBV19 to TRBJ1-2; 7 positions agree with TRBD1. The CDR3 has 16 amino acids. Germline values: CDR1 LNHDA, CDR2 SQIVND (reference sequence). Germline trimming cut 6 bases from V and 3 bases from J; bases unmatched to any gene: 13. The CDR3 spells CASRAGQSLGDYGYTF. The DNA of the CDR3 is TGTGCCAGTAGGGCGGGACAGAGTTTGGGGGACTATGGCTACACCTTC.

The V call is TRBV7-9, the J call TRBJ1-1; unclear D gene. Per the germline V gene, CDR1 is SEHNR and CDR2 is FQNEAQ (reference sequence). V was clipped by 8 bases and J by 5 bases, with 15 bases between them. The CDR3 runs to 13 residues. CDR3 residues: CASEESLQTEAFF. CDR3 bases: TGTGCCAGCGAGGAGTCCCTACAAACTGAAGCTTTCTTT.

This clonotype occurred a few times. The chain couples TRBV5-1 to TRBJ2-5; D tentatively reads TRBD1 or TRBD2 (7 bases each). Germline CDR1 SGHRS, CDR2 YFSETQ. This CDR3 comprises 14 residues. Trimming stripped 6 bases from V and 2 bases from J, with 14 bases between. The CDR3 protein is CASTFQGGQETQYF. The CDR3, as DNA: TGCGCCAGCACCTTTCAGGGGGGGCAAGAGACCCAGTACTTC. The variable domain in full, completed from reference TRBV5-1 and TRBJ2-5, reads KAGVTQTPRYLIKTRGQQVTLSCSPISGHRSVSWYQQTPGQGLQFLFEYFSETQRNKGNFPGRFSGRQFSNSRSEMNVSTLELGDSALYLCASTFQGGQETQYFGPGTRLLVL.

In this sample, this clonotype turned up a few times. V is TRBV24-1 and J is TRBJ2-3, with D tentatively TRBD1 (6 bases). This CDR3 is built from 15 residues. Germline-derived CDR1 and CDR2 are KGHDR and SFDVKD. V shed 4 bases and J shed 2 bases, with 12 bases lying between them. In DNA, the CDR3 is TGTGCCACCAGTGAGGGACAAGGAAACACAGATACGCAGTATTTT. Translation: CATSEGQGNTDTQYF.

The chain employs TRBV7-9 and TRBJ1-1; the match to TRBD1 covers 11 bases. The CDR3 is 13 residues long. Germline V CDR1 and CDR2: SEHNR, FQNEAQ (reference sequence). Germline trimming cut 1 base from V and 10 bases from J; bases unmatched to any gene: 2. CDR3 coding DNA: TGTGCCAGCAGCTTAGGGGACAGGGGGACAGCTTTCTTT. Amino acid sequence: CASSLGDRGTAFF.

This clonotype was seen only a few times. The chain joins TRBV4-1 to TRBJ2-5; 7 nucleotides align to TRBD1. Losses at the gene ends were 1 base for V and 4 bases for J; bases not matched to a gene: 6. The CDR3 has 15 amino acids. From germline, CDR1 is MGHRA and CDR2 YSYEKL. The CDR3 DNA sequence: TGCGCCAGCAGCCAAGGACAGGGTGGAGGAGAGACCCAGTACTTC. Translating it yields CASSQGQGGGETQYF.

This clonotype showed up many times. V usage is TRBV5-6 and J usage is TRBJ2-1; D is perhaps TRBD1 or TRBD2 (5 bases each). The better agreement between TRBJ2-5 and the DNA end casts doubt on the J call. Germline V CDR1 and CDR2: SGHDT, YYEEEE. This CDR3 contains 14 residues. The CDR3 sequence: CASSLGDLQETQYF. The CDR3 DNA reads TGTGCCAGCAGCTTGGGGGACCTCCAAGAGACCCAGTACTTC.

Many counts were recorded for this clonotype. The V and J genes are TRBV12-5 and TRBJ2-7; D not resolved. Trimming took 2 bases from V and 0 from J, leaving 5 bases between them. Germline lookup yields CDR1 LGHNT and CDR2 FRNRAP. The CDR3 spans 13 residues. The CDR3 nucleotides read TGTGCTAGTGGTTTGAGCCTCTCCTACGAGCAGTACTTC. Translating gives CASGLSLSYEQYF.

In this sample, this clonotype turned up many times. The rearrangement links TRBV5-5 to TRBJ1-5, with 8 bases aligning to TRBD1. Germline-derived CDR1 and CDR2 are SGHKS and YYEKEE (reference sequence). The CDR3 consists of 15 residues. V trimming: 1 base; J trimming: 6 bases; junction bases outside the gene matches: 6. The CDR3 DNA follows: TGTGCCAGCAGCTTGTCCAGGGGGCGAGGTCAGCCCCAGCATTTT. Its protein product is CASSLSRGRGQPQHF.

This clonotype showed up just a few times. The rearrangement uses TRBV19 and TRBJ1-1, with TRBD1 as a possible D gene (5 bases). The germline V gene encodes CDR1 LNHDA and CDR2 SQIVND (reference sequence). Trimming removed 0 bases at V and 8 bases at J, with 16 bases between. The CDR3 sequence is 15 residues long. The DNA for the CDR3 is TGTGCCAGTAGTATAGATCAAGGGGTCGGCGTCGAAGCTTTCTTT. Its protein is CASSIDQGVGVEAFF.

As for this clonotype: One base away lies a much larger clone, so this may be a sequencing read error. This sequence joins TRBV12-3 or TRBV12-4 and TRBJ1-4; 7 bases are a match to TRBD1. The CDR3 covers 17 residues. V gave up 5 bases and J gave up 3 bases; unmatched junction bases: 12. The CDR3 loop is CASSERQGVGSNEKLFF. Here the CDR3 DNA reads TGTGCCAGCAGTGAAAGACAGGGAGTCGGTTCTAATGAAAAACTGTTTTTT.

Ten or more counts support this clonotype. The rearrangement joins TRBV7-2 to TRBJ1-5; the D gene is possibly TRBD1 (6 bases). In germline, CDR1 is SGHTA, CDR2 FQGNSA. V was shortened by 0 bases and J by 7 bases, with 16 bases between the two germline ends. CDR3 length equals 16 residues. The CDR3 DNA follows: TGTGCCAGCAGCTTAGCGCAGGGAGGGGGGGGCCAGCCCCAGCATTTT. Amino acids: CASSLAQGGGGQPQHF.

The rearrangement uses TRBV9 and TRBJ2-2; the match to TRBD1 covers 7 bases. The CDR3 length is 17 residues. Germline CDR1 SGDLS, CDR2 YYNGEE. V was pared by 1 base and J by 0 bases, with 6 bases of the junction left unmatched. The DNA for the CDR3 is TGTGCCAGCAGCGTATCCACGGACAGGTCGAACACCGGGGAGCTGTTTTTT. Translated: CASSVSTDRSNTGELFF.

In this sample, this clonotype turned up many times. This CDR3 is CASGLLPDTQYF. CDR3 nucleotide sequence: TGTGCTAGTGGTTTGTTACCCGATACGCAGTATTTT. The chain recombines TRBV12-5 with TRBJ2-3; D is unclear. Germline values: CDR1 LGHNT, CDR2 FRNRAP. CDR3 length equals 12 residues. Between the trimmed V and J ends, which lost 2 bases and 6 bases, there was a span of 6 bases.

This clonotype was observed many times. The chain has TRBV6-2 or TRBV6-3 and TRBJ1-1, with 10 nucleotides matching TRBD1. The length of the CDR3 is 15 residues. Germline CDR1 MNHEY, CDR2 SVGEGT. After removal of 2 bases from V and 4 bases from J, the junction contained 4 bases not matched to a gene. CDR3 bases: TGTGCCAGCAGTTACACCGGACAGGGGGTCACTGAAGCTTTCTTT. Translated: CASSYTGQGVTEAFF.